Described below is a single TCR beta chain sequence and its context. The antigen remains unidentified. The sample is drawn from a study of OX40 agonist ivuxolimab in advanced cancers. About the research overall: The study enrolled dose-escalation patients with hepatocellular carcinoma, melanoma, renal cell or head and neck cancer.

CDR1 and CDR2 (germline): MDHEN, SYDVKM. Unmatched junction bases numbered 17, after V lost 5 bases and J lost 0 bases. The CDR3 loop spans 19 amino acids. The table came from immunoSEQ multiplex PCR; TCRdb's copy has only in-frame clones and leaves some out. The sample lists 40,000 to 60,000 clones, over 85% occurring once. Findings and limits, study-wide: Among some nonresponders, normalized T-cell clonal expansion was also low. The expanded peripheral T cells' antigen specificity was not determined. Both blood CD4+ and CD8+ T cells showed clonal growth by week 6 at 0.1 to 3.0 mg/kg.

The rearrangement joins TRBV28 to TRBJ2-3, with 7 nucleotides matching TRBD2. The source is an adult with an advanced solid tumor such as melanoma, head and neck, liver or kidney cancer. The sequenced sample was CD4+ or CD8+ T cells sorted from blood, obtained in a trial of the OX40 agonist ivuxolimab. The CDR3 nucleotides are TGTGCCAGCAGTCGGTCGGGGGGAAGCACCCCCACTAGCACAGATACGCAGTATTTT. Amino acid sequence: CASSRSGGSTPTSTDTQYF.